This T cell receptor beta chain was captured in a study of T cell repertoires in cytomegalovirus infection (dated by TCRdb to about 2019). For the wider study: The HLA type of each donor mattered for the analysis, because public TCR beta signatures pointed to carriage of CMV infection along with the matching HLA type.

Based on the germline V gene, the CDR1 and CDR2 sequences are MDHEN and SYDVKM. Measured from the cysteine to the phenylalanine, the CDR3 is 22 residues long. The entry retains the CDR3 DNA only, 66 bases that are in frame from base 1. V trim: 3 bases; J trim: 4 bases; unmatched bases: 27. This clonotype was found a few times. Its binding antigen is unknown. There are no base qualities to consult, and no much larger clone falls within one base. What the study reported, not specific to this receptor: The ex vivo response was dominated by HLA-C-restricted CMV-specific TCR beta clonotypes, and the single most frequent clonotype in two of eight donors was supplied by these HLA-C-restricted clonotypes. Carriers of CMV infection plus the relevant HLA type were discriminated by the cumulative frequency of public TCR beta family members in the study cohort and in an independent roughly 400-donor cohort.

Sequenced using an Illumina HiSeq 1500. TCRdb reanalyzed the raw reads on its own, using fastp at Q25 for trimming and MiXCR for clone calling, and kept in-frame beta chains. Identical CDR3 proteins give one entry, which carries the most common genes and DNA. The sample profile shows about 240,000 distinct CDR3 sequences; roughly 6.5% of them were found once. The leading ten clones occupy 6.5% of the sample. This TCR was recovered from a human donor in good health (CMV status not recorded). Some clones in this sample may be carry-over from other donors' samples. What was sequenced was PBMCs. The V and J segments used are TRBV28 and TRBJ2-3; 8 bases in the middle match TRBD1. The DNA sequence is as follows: TGTGCCAGCAGTTTTTCCCAGAGACAGGGGCCGAAAAGGACGGAAGCTTCAGATACGCAGTATTTT. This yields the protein CASSFSQRQGPKRTEASDTQYF.